Listed below are T cell receptor beta chains from one sample, sequenced in a study of blood T cell repertoires in COVID-19. Sequencing was performed with immunoSEQ multiplex PCR; in TCRdb, only in-frame clones are kept and a portion is missing. The sample shows almost 350,000 clones, about nine tenths of them seen only once. Sequencing was carried out using PBMCs or T cells enriched from blood (not recorded which). The receptor set was obtained from a woman in her twenties or thirties who had been exposed to COVID-19. The CDR3 runs from the conserved cysteine through the conserved F or W. A D gene is named only where the DNA matches it firmly. Size values are once, few and many counts, or a class for expanded clones, and some rows have none.

clone size | J gene | V gene | CDR3 length | D gene | CDR3 protein | CDR3 DNA
. | TRBJ2-1 | TRBV3-1/TRBV3-2 | 17 | TRBD2 | CASSQGRTSGRGNEQFF | TGTGCCAGCAGCCAAGGCAGGACTAGCGGGAGGGGGAATGAGCAGTTCTTC
. | TRBJ2-3 | TRBV7-9 | 15 | TRBD1 | CASSPGQDSTDTQYF | TGTGCCAGCAGCCCCGGACAGGATAGCACAGATACGCAGTATTTT
. | TRBJ1-5 | TRBV11-2 | 15 | . | CASSRGGDRNQPQHF | TGTGCCAGCAGCCGAGGAGGGGATCGCAATCAGCCCCAGCATTTT
. | TRBJ2-3 | TRBV27 | 15 | TRBD2 | CASSYLAGSTDTQYF | TGTGCCAGCAGTTATCTAGCGGGGAGCACAGATACGCAGTATTTT
. | TRBJ2-7 | TRBV18 | 16 | TRBD1 | CASSPLIGQGAYEQYF | TGTGCCAGCTCACCACTTATCGGACAGGGGGCATACGAGCAGTACTTC
. | TRBJ2-1 | TRBV20-1 | 11 | . | CSARRNDEQFF | TGCAGTGCTAGGAGAAACGATGAGCAGTTCTTC
. | TRBJ1-6 | TRBV30 | 15 | . | CAWSARDFVNSPLHF | TGTGCCTGGAGTGCACGGGACTTTGTAAATTCACCCCTCCACTTT
. | TRBJ2-2 | TRBV7-8 | 13 | . | CASSSGNTGELFF | TGTGCCAGCAGCTCGGGAAATACCGGGGAGCTGTTTTTT
. | TRBJ2-5 | TRBV30 | 11 | . | CAWTNSETQYF | TGTGCCTGGACAAACTCAGAGACCCAGTACTTC
once | TRBJ2-1 | TRBV7-6 | 17 | TRBD2 | CASSRTSGSTSYNEQFF | TGTGCCAGCAGTCGGACTAGCGGGAGTACTTCCTACAATGAGCAGTTCTTC
. | TRBJ2-2 | TRBV27 | 14 | TRBD2 | CASSLYTSAGELFF | TGTGCCAGCAGTTTATATACTAGCGCCGGGGAGCTGTTTTTT
. | TRBJ1-2 | TRBV3-1/TRBV3-2 | 15 | TRBD1 | CASSFGQGADYGYTF | TGTGCCAGCAGTTTTGGACAGGGGGCAGACTATGGCTACACCTTC
. | TRBJ2-1 | TRBV5-5 | 15 | . | CASSFEGGAYNEQFF | TGTGCCAGCAGCTTCGAGGGAGGCGCCTACAATGAGCAGTTCTTC
. | TRBJ1-1 | TRBV2 | 13 | . | CASSAQLNTEAFF | TGTGCCAGCAGTGCACAGCTGAACACTGAAGCTTTCTTT
. | TRBJ2-5 | TRBV18 | 12 | . | CASSPSPETQYF | TGTGCCAGCTCACCCTCCCCAGAGACCCAGTACTTC
. | TRBJ1-1 | TRBV28 | 15 | . | CASTLNGAVNTEAFF | TGTGCCAGCACCCTTAATGGGGCCGTAAACACTGAAGCTTTCTTT
. | TRBJ2-3 | TRBV11-3 | 17 | TRBD2 | CASSPRTSGTRTDTQYF | TGTGCCAGCAGTCCCAGGACTAGCGGGACGCGTACAGATACGCAGTATTTT
once | TRBJ1-1 | TRBV2 | 11 | . | CASSFDTEAFF | TGTGCCAGCAGCTTCGACACTGAAGCTTTCTTT
. | TRBJ1-6 | TRBV3-1/TRBV3-2 | 17 | . | CASSPKSTLYVGSPLHF | TGTGCCAGCAGCCCGAAGTCCACTTTGTACGTCGGTTCACCCCTCCACTTT
. | TRBJ2-2 | TRBV2 | 13 | . | CASSDTNTGELFF | TGTGCCAGCAGTGACACGAACACCGGGGAGCTGTTTTTT
. | TRBJ2-3 | TRBV27 | 18 | TRBD2 | CASSFPHYGREVTDTQYF | TGTGCCAGCAGTTTCCCCCACTACGGGCGGGAGGTCACAGATACGCAGTATTTT
few | TRBJ1-4 | TRBV30 | 14 | TRBD1 | CAWSVGGPNEKLFF | TGTGCCTGGAGTGTAGGGGGCCCTAATGAAAAACTGTTTTTT
. | TRBJ2-7 | TRBV6-5 | 15 | TRBD2 | CASSQTRLAGDEQYF | TGTGCCAGCAGCCAAACTAGACTAGCGGGAGACGAGCAGTACTTC
. | TRBJ1-2 | TRBV19 | 14 | . | CASSITAGDYGYTF | TGTGCCAGTAGTATAACGGCAGGGGACTATGGCTACACCTTC
. | TRBJ2-1 | TRBV5-5 | 17 | TRBD2 | CASSLVGLAGRYNEQFF | TGTGCCAGCAGCTTGGTAGGACTAGCGGGCAGATACAATGAGCAGTTCTTC
. | TRBJ2-2 | TRBV19 | 15 | . | CASSTSLGEAGELFF | TGTGCCAGTAGTACCTCACTAGGGGAGGCCGGGGAGCTGTTTTTT
. | TRBJ1-2 | TRBV7-9 | 16 | . | CASSDLMGAQRYGYTF | TGTGCCAGCAGCGACTTAATGGGGGCGCAGAGGTATGGCTACACCTTC
. | TRBJ1-1 | TRBV27 | 14 | . | CASSFWRGGGEAFF | TGTGCCAGCAGTTTCTGGAGAGGGGGGGGTGAAGCTTTCTTT
few | TRBJ1-2 | TRBV21-1 | 16 | . | CASSKTPKQANYGYTF | TGTGCCAGCAGCAAAACACCTAAGCAGGCTAACTATGGCTACACCTTC
few | TRBJ2-1 | TRBV3-1/TRBV3-2 | 15 | TRBD2 | CASRPTSGSYNEQFF | TGTGCCAGCAGGCCAACTAGCGGGAGTTACAATGAGCAGTTCTTC
. | TRBJ2-1 | TRBV4-1 | 20 | TRBD2 | CASSQDEGRLAGVLSNEQFF | TGCGCCAGCAGCCAAGACGAAGGTCGACTAGCGGGAGTGTTGAGTAATGAGCAGTTCTTC
. | TRBJ2-2 | TRBV2 | 16 | . | CASSDLGSGLTGELFF | TGTGCCAGCAGTGATTTAGGCAGTGGGCTCACCGGGGAGCTGTTTTTT
. | TRBJ2-3 | TRBV3-1/TRBV3-2 | 16 | . | CASSQGAGTSTDTQYF | TGTGCCAGCAGCCAAGGGGCCGGTACTAGCACAGATACGCAGTATTTT
. | TRBJ2-3 | TRBV19 | 14 | . | CASTTGKYTDTQYF | TGTGCCAGTACGACAGGAAAGTACACAGATACGCAGTATTTT
. | TRBJ2-7 | TRBV27 | 16 | . | CASSLSAGEILYEQYF | TGTGCCAGCAGTTTGTCCGCAGGGGAAATACTTTACGAGCAGTACTTC
. | TRBJ2-7 | TRBV10-1 | 11 | . | CASSPFYEQYF | TGCGCCAGCAGCCCATTCTACGAGCAGTACTTC
once | TRBJ2-7 | TRBV7-2 | 15 | . | CASSLDSHNSYEQYF | TGTGCCAGCAGCTTAGACAGCCACAATTCCTACGAGCAGTACTTC
. | TRBJ1-5 | TRBV19 | 14 | . | CASSWGQYNQPQHF | TGTGCCAGTAGCTGGGGACAATACAATCAGCCCCAGCATTTT
. | TRBJ2-1 | TRBV27 | 17 | TRBD2 | CASTVVSGRGRDNEQFF | TGTGCCAGCACCGTTGTTAGCGGGAGAGGTCGGGACAATGAGCAGTTCTTC
. | TRBJ2-7 | TRBV9 | 14 | TRBD1 | CASSPTGDSYEQYF | TGTGCCAGCAGCCCGACAGGGGACTCCTACGAGCAGTACTTC
. | TRBJ2-5 | TRBV30 | 13 | TRBD1 | CARRAGTGETQYF | TGTGCCCGGAGGGCCGGGACAGGGGAGACCCAGTACTTC
. | TRBJ1-1 | TRBV24-1 | 14 | . | CATSPTGSATEAFF | TGTGCCACCAGCCCAACAGGGTCGGCCACTGAAGCTTTCTTT
once | TRBJ2-2 | TRBV11-3 | 16 | TRBD2 | CASSSSGRAGTGELFF | TGTGCCAGCAGCTCCAGCGGGAGGGCCGGCACCGGGGAGCTGTTTTTT
. | TRBJ2-1 | TRBV7-3 | 15 | . | CASSLTGGDHNEQFF | TGTGCCAGCAGCTTAACGGGCGGGGACCACAATGAGCAGTTCTTC